Listed below are T cell receptor beta chains from one sample, sequenced in a study of blood T cell repertoires in COVID-19. Profiling relied on immunoSEQ multiplex PCR, and the TCRdb table lists in-frame clones only, not all of them. The sample yields about 270,000 clones, 85% to 90% seen once. The sample was PBMCs or T cells enriched from blood (not recorded which). The receptors were gathered from a woman between 25 and 40 years old with acute COVID-19. The CDR3 runs from the conserved cysteine through the conserved F or W. The D gene is left open where the match is weak. Part of the rows lack a size; the others show once, few, many or a class for expanded clones.

>.|TRBJ2-7|.|TRBV28
CASSFTTESYEQYF
TGTGCCAGCAGTTTCACGACGGAGTCCTACGAGCAGTACTTC
>TRBD2|TRBJ2-2|.|TRBV4-1
CASSQRERESAGELFF
TGCGCCAGCAGCCAACGGGAGCGGGAGAGCGCCGGGGAGCTGTTTTTT
>.|TRBJ2-2|.|TRBV4-1
CASTSVTAARGGELFF
TGCGCCAGCACCTCGGTAACAGCGGCACGTGGAGGGGAGCTGTTTTTT
>.|TRBJ1-5|.|TRBV28
CASSLLKGSGNQPQHF
TGTGCCAGCAGTTTACTAAAGGGGTCGGGCAATCAGCCCCAGCATTTT
>.|TRBJ2-3|.|TRBV2
CASSEMSTSVSDTQYF
TGTGCCAGCAGTGAAATGAGCACTAGTGTTTCAGATACGCAGTATTTT
>.|TRBJ2-7|few|TRBV7-2
CASSLTSTYEQYF
TGTGCCAGCAGCTTAACCAGTACCTACGAGCAGTACTTC
>TRBD2|TRBJ2-3|.|TRBV10-2
CASLTSGNTDTQYF
TGCGCCAGTCTGACTAGCGGGAACACAGATACGCAGTATTTT
>TRBD2|TRBJ2-1|.|TRBV7-3
CASGLAGSYEQFF
TGTGCCTCGGGACTAGCGGGATCCTATGAGCAGTTCTTC
>TRBD1|TRBJ1-5|.|TRBV27
CASSPPGDRNQPQHF
TGTGCCAGCAGTCCCCCCGGGGACAGGAATCAGCCCCAGCATTTT
>TRBD1|TRBJ1-6|.|TRBV28
CASRFTGGSPLHF
TGTGCCAGCAGATTCACAGGGGGTTCACCCCTCCACTTT
>.|TRBJ1-2|.|TRBV28
CASSLPRSLPAYTF
TGTGCCAGCAGTTTGCCAAGGAGTCTCCCCGCCTACACCTTC
>.|TRBJ2-1|once|TRBV27
CATKGGGFGNEQFF
TGTGCCACCAAAGGGGGGGGTTTTGGGAATGAGCAGTTCTTC
>.|TRBJ1-2|.|TRBV4-1
CASSQDSRQSNYGYTF
TGCGCCAGCAGCCAAGATTCTAGGCAGTCTAACTATGGCTACACCTTC
>.|TRBJ2-1|few|TRBV10-1
CASSEVLNGRGSEQFF
TGCGCCAGCAGTGAGGTTCTTAACGGGAGAGGGAGTGAGCAGTTCTTC
>TRBD1|TRBJ1-2|.|TRBV24-1
CATSDTGGVYGYTF
TGTGCCACCAGTGACACAGGGGGCGTCTATGGCTACACCTTC
>TRBD2|TRBJ2-2|.|TRBV27
CASSLDGLAEPRGTGELFF
TGTGCCAGCAGTTTAGACGGACTAGCGGAACCGCGAGGCACCGGGGAGCTGTTTTTT
>TRBD1|TRBJ1-6|.|TRBV28
CASSSDRAFYNSPLHF
TGTGCCAGCAGTTCGGACAGGGCTTTTTATAATTCACCCCTCCACTTT
>TRBD2|TRBJ2-5|.|TRBV30
CAWRIAGVETQYF
TGTGCCTGGAGAATAGCGGGAGTAGAGACCCAGTACTTC
>TRBD2|TRBJ2-2|.|TRBV29-1
CSVEKEISGSAGELFF
TGCAGCGTTGAAAAGGAGATTAGCGGGAGCGCCGGGGAGCTGTTTTTT
>.|TRBJ2-3|once|TRBV5-1
CASSLVGADTQYF
TGCGCCAGCAGCTTGGTGGGGGCGGATACGCAGTATTTT
>TRBD2|TRBJ2-7|.|TRBV15
CATSPQRGPYEQYF
TGTGCCACCAGCCCCCAGCGGGGGCCCTACGAGCAGTACTTC